This T cell receptor (beta chain) was recovered during a study of blood T cell repertoires in COVID-19. This clone has a single count. Looked up from germline, CDR1 is SGHDT and CDR2 is YYEEEE. The J segment lost 5 bases and the V segment lost 2 bases, leaving 7 bases of the junction unmatched. The CDR3 has 15 amino acids. TCRdb's copy holds only in-frame clones and misses some; the assay was immunoSEQ multiplex PCR. Among 60,000 to 75,000 clones listed, 88% were seen once. V is TRBV5-6 and J is TRBJ2-1; 7 bases are shared with TRBD1. The receptor comes from a woman older than 75 with active COVID-19. The sample taken for sequencing was peripheral blood. CDR3 DNA sequence: TGTGCCAGCAGCTTAGTCGGGGACAGAGACAATGAGCAGTTCTTC. It specifies CASSLVGDRDNEQFF.